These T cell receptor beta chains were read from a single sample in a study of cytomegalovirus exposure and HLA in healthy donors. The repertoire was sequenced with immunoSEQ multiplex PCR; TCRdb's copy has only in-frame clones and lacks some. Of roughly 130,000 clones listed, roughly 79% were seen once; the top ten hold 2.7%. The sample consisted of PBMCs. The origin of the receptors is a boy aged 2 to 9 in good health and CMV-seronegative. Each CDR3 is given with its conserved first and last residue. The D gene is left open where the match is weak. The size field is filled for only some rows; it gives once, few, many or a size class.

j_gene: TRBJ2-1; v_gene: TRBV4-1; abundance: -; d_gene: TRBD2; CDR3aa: CASSQAGLAVYNEQFF; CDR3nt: TGCGCCAGCAGCCAGGCTGGACTAGCGGTTTACAATGAGCAGTTCTTC
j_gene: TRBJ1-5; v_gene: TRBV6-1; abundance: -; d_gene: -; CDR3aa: CASSPGRGGNQPQHF; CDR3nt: TGTGCCAGCAGTCCTGGGAGGGGTGGCAATCAGCCCCAGCATTTT
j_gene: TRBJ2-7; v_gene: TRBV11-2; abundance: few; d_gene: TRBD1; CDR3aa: CASSSDRGVIEQYF; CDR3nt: TGTGCCAGCAGCTCGGACAGGGGGGTGATAGAGCAGTACTTC
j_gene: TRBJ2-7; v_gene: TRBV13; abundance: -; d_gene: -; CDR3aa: CASSPTPRWERRANEQYF; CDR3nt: TGTGCCAGCAGCCCGACCCCCCGGTGGGAGCGAAGAGCAAACGAGCAGTACTTC
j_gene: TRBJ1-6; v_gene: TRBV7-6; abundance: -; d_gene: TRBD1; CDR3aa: CASSLEGARYSPLHF; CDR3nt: TGTGCCAGCAGCTTAGAGGGGGCACGCTATTCACCCCTCCACTTT
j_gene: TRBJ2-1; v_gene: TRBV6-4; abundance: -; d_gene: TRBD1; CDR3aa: CASSSGQVSYNEQFF; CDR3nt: TGTGCCAGCAGCTCTGGACAGGTTTCCTACAATGAGCAGTTCTTC
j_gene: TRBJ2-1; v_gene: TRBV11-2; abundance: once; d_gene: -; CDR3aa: CASSLVLQDNEQFF; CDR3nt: TGTGCCAGCAGCTTAGTCCTGCAGGACAATGAGCAGTTCTTC
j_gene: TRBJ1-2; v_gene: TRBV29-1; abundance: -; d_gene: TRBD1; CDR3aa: CSVERQGAIDGYTF; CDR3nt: TGCAGCGTTGAAAGGCAGGGGGCAATCGATGGCTACACCTTC
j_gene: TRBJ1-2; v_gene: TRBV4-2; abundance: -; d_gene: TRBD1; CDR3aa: CASSSGQANYGYTF; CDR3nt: TGTGCCAGCAGTTCCGGACAGGCTAACTATGGCTACACCTTC
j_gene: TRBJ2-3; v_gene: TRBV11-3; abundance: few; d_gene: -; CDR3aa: CASSLVSTDTQYF; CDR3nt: TGTGCCAGCAGCTTAGTATCCACAGATACGCAGTATTTT
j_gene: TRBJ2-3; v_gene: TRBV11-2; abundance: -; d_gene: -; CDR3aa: CASSSGFLGADTQYF; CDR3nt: TGTGCCAGCAGCTCGGGATTCCTTGGAGCAGATACGCAGTATTTT
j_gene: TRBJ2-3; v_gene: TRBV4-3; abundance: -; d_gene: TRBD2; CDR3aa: CASSQELAGGTDTQYF; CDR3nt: TGCGCCAGCAGCCAGGAGCTAGCGGGTGGTACAGATACGCAGTATTTT
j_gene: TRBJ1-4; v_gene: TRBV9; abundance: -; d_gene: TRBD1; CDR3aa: CASSVANRGHEKLFF; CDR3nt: TGTGCCAGCAGCGTAGCTAACAGGGGGCATGAAAAACTGTTTTTT
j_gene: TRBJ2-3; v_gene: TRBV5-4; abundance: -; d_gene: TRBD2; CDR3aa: CASSLPLAGKATDTQYF; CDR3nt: TGTGCCAGCAGCTTGCCCCTAGCGGGGAAGGCCACAGATACGCAGTATTTT
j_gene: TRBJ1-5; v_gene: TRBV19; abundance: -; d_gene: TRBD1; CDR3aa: CASSISGRQGGQPQHF; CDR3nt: TGTGCCAGTAGTATCAGCGGGCGACAGGGTGGTCAGCCCCAGCATTTT
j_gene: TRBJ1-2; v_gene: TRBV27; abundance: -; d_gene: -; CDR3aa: CASILFRDKSNYGYTF; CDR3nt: TGTGCCAGCATCCTATTCCGGGACAAGTCTAACTATGGCTACACCTTC
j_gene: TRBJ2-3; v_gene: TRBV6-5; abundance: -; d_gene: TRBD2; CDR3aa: CASSGGSTDTQYF; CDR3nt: TGTGCCAGCAGCGGGGGGAGCACAGATACGCAGTATTTT
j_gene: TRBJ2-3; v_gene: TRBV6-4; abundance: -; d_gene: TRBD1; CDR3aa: CASSETGDTHTDTQYF; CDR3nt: TGTGCCAGCAGTGAGACAGGGGACACACACACAGATACGCAGTATTTT
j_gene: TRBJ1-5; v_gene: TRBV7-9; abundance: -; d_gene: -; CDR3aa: CASSSSDPAAEYQPQHF; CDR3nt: TGTGCCAGCAGCTCATCCGACCCCGCGGCGGAATATCAGCCCCAGCATTTT
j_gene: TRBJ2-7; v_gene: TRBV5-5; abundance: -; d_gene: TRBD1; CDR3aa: CASSLGPTGSEQYF; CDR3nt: TGTGCCAGCAGCTTGGGACCGACAGGGTCCGAGCAGTACTTC
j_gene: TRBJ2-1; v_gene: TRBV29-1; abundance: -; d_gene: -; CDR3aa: CSVEAGSREVDEQFF; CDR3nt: TGCAGCGTTGAAGCCGGGAGCAGGGAGGTCGATGAGCAGTTCTTC
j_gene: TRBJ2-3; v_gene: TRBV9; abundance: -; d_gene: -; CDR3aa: CASSSGVLTDTQYF; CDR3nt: TGTGCCAGCAGCTCCGGGGTACTCACAGATACGCAATATTTT
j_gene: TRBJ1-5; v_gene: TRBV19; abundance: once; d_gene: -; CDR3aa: CASSIRDDQPQHF; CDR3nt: TGTGCCAGTAGTATCCGAGATGATCAGCCCCAGCATTTT
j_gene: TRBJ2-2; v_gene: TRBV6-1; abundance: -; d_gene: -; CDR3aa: CASSEQTGGQYTGELFF; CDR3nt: TGTGCCAGCAGTGAACAAACCGGCGGACAGTACACCGGGGAGCTGTTTTTT
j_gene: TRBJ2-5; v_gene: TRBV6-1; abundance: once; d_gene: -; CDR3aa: CASSELEWTGQETQYF; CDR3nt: TGTGCCAGCAGTGAACTGGAGTGGACTGGACAAGAGACCCAGTACTTC
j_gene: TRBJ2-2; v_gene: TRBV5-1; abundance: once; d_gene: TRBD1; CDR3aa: CASGGQLNTGELFF; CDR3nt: TGCGCCAGCGGGGGACAGTTAAACACCGGGGAGCTGTTTTTT
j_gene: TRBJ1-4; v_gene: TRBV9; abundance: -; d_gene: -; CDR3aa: CASSSQTGLGEKLFF; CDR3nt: TGTGCCAGCAGCTCTCAAACAGGGTTAGGCGAAAAACTGTTTTTT
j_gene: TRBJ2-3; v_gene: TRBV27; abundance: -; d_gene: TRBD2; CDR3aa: CASNILAGGPADTQYF; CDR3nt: TGTGCCAGCAATATACTAGCGGGGGGGCCGGCCGATACGCAGTATTTT
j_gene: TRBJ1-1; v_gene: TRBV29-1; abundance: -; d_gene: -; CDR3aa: CSVEGFGGRNTEAFF; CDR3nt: TGCAGCGTTGAAGGTTTTGGGGGCAGGAACACTGAAGCTTTCTTT
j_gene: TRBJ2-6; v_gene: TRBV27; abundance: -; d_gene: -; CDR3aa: CASSHLLQGPSGANVLTF; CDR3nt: TGTGCCAGCAGTCACCTTTTGCAGGGGCCCTCTGGGGCCAACGTCCTGACTTTC
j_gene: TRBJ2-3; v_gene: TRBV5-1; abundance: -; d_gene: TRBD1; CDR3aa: CASSPGQGTTDTQYF; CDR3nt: TGCGCCAGCAGCCCGGGACAGGGGACAACAGATACGCAGTATTTT
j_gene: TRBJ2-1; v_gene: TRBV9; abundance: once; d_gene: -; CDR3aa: CASSPTGTQNNEQFF; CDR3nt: TGTGCCAGCAGCCCGACCGGGACTCAAAACAATGAGCAGTTCTTC
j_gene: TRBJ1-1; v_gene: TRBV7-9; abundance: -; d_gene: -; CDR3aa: CASSRGRWTVRNTEAFF; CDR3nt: TGTGCCAGCAGCCGGGGTAGGTGGACAGTAAGGAACACTGAAGCTTTCTTT
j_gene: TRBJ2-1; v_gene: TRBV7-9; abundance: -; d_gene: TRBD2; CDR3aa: CASSLREVEGNEQFF; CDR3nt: TGTGCCAGCAGCTTACGGGAGGTGGAGGGCAATGAGCAGTTCTTC
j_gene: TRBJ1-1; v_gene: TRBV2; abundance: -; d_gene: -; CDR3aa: CASTLTGLLANTEAFF; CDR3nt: TGTGCCAGCACCCTTACGGGACTCTTGGCGAACACTGAAGCTTTCTTT
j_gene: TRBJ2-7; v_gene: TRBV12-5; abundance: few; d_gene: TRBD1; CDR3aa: CASGLVGGRGLLVSYEQYF; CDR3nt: TGTGCTAGTGGTTTGGTAGGCGGCAGGGGGCTCCTGGTTTCGTACGAGCAGTACTTC
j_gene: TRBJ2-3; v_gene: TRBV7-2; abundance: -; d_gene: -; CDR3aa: CASIPLRGPYSTDTQYF; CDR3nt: TGTGCCAGCATCCCTCTGCGGGGGCCTTATAGCACAGATACGCAGTATTTT
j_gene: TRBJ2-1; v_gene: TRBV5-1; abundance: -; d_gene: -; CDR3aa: CASSSGPAAYNEQFF; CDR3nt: TGCGCCAGCAGCTCAGGCCCAGCTGCATACAATGAGCAGTTCTTC
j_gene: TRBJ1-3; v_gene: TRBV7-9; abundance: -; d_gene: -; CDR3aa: CASSDPRVTSGNTIYF; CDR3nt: TGTGCCAGCAGCGACCCTCGGGTAACCTCTGGAAACACCATATATTTT
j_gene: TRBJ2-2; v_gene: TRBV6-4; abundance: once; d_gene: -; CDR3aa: CASSPVAANTGELFF; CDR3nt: TGTGCCAGCAGTCCCGTAGCGGCGAACACCGGGGAGCTGTTTTTT
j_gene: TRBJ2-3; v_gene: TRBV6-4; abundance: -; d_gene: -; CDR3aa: CASSVARGDTQYF; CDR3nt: TGTGCCAGCAGCGTAGCCCGGGGGGATACGCAGTATTTT
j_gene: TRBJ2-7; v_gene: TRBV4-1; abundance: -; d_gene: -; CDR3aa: CASSQKQASSYEQYF; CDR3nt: TGCGCCAGCAGCCAAAAACAGGCCAGCTCCTACGAGCAGTACTTC
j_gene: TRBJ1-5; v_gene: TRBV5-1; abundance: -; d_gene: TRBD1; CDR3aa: CASSLEGGAEWPQHF; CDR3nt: TGCGCCAGCAGCTTGGAAGGGGGCGCGGAGTGGCCCCAGCATTTT
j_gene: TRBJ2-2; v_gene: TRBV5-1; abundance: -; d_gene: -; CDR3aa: CASSAGQLNTNTGELFF; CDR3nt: TGCGCCAGCAGCGCCGGACAGCTTAATACGAACACCGGGGAGCTGTTTTTT
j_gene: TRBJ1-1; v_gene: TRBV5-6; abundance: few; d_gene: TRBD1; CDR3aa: CASSAHRGMGTEAFF; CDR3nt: TGTGCCAGCAGCGCGCACAGGGGAATGGGAACTGAAGCTTTCTTT
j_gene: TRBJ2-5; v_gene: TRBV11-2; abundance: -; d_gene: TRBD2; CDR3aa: CASSLTRRGGGETQYF; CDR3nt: TGTGCCAGCAGCTTAACCCGCCGAGGCGGGGGAGAGACCCAGTACTTC
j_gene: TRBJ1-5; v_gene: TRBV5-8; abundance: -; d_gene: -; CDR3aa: CASSPVGGTGPYSNQPQHF; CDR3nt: TGTGCCAGCAGCCCGGTGGGGGGAACCGGGCCTTATAGCAATCAGCCCCAGCATTTT
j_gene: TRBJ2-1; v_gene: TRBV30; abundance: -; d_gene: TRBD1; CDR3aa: CAWQTGETYNEQFF; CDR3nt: TGTGCCTGGCAGACAGGGGAAACCTACAATGAGCAGTTCTTC
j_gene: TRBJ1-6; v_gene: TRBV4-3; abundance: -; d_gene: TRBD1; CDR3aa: CASSQDWTGGTDSPLHF; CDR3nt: TGCGCCAGCAGCCAAGATTGGACAGGGGGAACTGATTCACCCCTCCACTTT
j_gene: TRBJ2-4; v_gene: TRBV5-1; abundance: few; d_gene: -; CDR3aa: CASSPGDSEIAKNIQYF; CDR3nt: TGCGCCAGCAGCCCCGGGGACTCAGAGATAGCCAAAAACATTCAGTACTTC
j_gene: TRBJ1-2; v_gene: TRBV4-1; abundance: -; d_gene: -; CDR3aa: CASSQPEGGGYGYTF; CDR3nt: TGCGCCAGCAGCCAACCCGAAGGGGGTGGATATGGCTACACCTTC